What follows are 18 T cell receptor beta chains derived from one specimen sequenced in a study of tissue T cells after allogeneic stem cell transplantation. Time point in this sample: mouse harvest day 7 after allogeneic transplant. Mouse grafts combined 10^7 T-cell-depleted bone marrow cells with 10^6 splenic CD5+ T cells. Profiling relied on immunoSEQ multiplex PCR, and the TCRdb table lists in-frame clones only, not all of them. Of under 7,000 clones in the sample, less than 50% were seen once. The sequenced material came from gut tissue. Receptors were obtained from a female BALB/c mouse given C57BL/6 T cells with graft-versus-host disease after an allogeneic hematopoietic cell transplant.

Details on this clone: The gene symbols are mouse symbols. Read sequence stops 1 residue before the CDR3 end, and the germline J gene provides the missing end. V and J are TRBV3 and TRBJ2-4, with 9 bases identical to TRBD1. CDR1 and CDR2 (germline): SNHLY, FYNGKV (reference sequence). This CDR3 spans 14 amino acids. The V and J ends lost 6 bases and 1 base, in that order; junction bases with no gene match: 2. CDR3 sequence: CASRDRGGQNTLYF. The part of the CDR3 DNA that was read is TGTGCCAGCAGGGACAGGGGTGGTCAAAACACCTTGTAC.

This clone was observed a handful of times. The listed genes are named as in mouse. The read stops 1 residue short of the end of the CDR3; the missing end is completed from the germline J gene. The chain links TRBV16 to TRBJ1-4; D call uncertain. The CDR3 runs 12 residues. V lost 8 bases and J 3 bases, leaving 7 bases between the germline ends. CDR1 is SGHSA, CDR2 FRNQAP, per germline. Incomplete CDR3 DNA: TGTGCAAGCCGAGGAGCCAACGAAAGATTATTT. Its protein product is CASRGANERLF. The CDR3 in full is CASRGANERLFF.

Concerning this clone itself: Mouse gene names and germline throughout. Coverage ceases 1 residue before the CDR3 finishes, and the germline J gene fills in the end. V usage is TRBV12-2 and J usage is TRBJ2-5; no definite D call. The CDR3 covers 14 residues. Germline V gives CDR1 SGHLS, CDR2 HYDKME. Trimming left V 1 base short and J 1 base short, with 8 bases between. CDR3 protein: CASSLEAYQDTQYF. The DNA read from the CDR3 is TGTGCCAGCTCTCTTGAGGCTTACCAAGACACCCAGTAC.

A note on this clone: Genes and germline are mouse. The sequenced fragment ends 1 residue before the CDR3 boundary, so the rest is inferred from the germline J gene. The chain employs TRBV24 and TRBJ1-4; tentatively, D is TRBD1 (5 bases). V was cut by 4 bases and J by 1 base, with 10 bases left in between. This CDR3 has 15 residues. Germline values: CDR1 KGHTA, CDR2 FRNEEI. CDR3: CASSRTNPSNERLFF. The DNA read from the CDR3 is TGTGCCAGCAGTCGGACAAACCCTTCCAACGAAAGATTATTT.

With respect to this clone: Mouse germline and gene names are used. The sequenced fragment ends 1 residue before the CDR3 boundary, so the rest is inferred from the germline J gene. The V gene is TRBV19, the J gene TRBJ2-7, with 10 nucleotides matching TRBD2. Germline CDR1 and CDR2: FNHDT and SITEND (reference sequence). V gave up 4 bases and J gave up 3 bases; unmatched junction bases: 1. The CDR3 sequence is 13 residues long. The CDR3 region is CASSRDWGYEQYF. The part of the CDR3 DNA that was read is TGTGCCAGCAGTCGGGACTGGGGCTATGAACAGTAC.

Concerning this clone: Here the gene names and germline are mouse. Sequencing ends 1 residue short of the CDR3 end; the germline J gene provides the rest. The J gene is TRBJ2-5, the V gene TRBV15; possible D gene TRBD2, 7 bases. The CDR3 loop spans 14 amino acids. Per germline, CDR1 SGHND and CDR2 FRSKSL. Trimming cost V 3 bases and J 5 bases, with 12 bases left between them. The CDR3 loop reads CASSFGGRPDTQYF. The part of the CDR3 DNA that was read is TGTGCCAGCAGTTTCGGGGGGCGCCCAGACACCCAGTAC.

Comments on this clone: Mouse germline and gene names are used. The read finishes 1 residue shy of the CDR3 end, and the germline J gene is used to complete it. The chain carries TRBV26 and TRBJ1-4; perhaps TRBD1 as D (5 bases). Per the germline V gene, CDR1 is KGHPV and CDR2 is FQNQEV (reference sequence). The V gene lost 2 bases and the J gene lost 1 base, with 5 bases spanning the gap. This CDR3 region has 14 residues. The CDR3 bases that were read are TGTGCCAGCAGTCTGGGACATTCCAACGAAAGATTATTT. This sequence encodes CASSLGHSNERLF. The full CDR3 protein reads CASSLGHSNERLFF.

On this clone: Each gene name is a mouse one. The read halts 1 residue ahead of the CDR3 end, with the missing end drawn from the germline J gene. The chain combines TRBV17 with TRBJ2-4; 10 nucleotides agree with TRBD1. Trimming took 5 bases from V and 5 from J; bases not matched to a gene: 1. CDR3 size: 13 residues. Germline V gene lookup returns CDR1 MNHDT and CDR2 YYDKIL. CDR3 in amino acids: CASSRDRGNTLYF. Incomplete CDR3 DNA: TGTGCTAGCAGTCGGGACAGGGGAAACACCTTGTAC.

Only a few counts were recorded for this clone. The germline and genes are mouse ones. The read halts 1 residue ahead of the CDR3 end, with the missing end drawn from the germline J gene. The chain has TRBV26 and TRBJ2-7, with a tentative D call TRBD1 (5 bases). This CDR3 region has 13 residues. Trimming took off 6 bases at V and 3 bases at J, with 12 bases between the two ends. The germline CDR1 and CDR2 sequences are KGHPV and FQNQEV (reference sequence). The DNA read from the CDR3 is TGTGCCAGCAGCCGACAGAATTACTATGAACAGTAC. Translating it yields CASSRQNYYEQY. The CDR3 as a whole reads CASSRQNYYEQYF.

A remark on this clone: These gene names are mouse names. The read ends 1 residue early relative to the CDR3; the germline J gene fills the gap. Within the sample, other DNA sequences also encode this same CDR3. The rearrangement uses TRBV26 and TRBJ1-1, with D possibly being TRBD1 (5 bases). V lost 2 bases, J lost 1 base, and 5 bases lay in between. The CDR3 length is 13 residues. Looked up from germline, CDR1 is KGHPV and CDR2 is FQNQEV (reference sequence). CDR3 region: CASSLGQNTEVFF. CDR3 bases read: TGTGCCAGCAGTCTGGGACAAAACACAGAAGTCTTC. Filled out from reference TRBV26 and TRBJ1-1, the complete variable domain reads NSKVIQTPRYLVKGQGQKAKMRCIPEKGHPVVFWYQQNKNNEFKFLINFQNQEVLQQIDMTEKRFSAECPSNSPCSLEIQSSEAGDSALYLCASSLGQNTEVFFGKGTRLTVV.

As to this clone: Gene names refer to mouse genes. The observed sequence ends 1 residue before the CDR3 terminus, with the missing tail filled in from the germline J gene. The V and J genes are TRBV26 and TRBJ1-4; 7 bases are a match to TRBD1. CDR3 size: 14 residues. V gave up 6 bases and J gave up 6 bases; unmatched junction bases: 7. Germline CDR1 and CDR2: KGHPV and FQNQEV (reference sequence). The CDR3 protein is CASSTGTAHERLFF. CDR3 DNA, as far as it was read: TGTGCCAGCAGCACCGGGACAGCCCACGAAAGATTATTT.

For this clone: These gene names are mouse names. The CDR3 is cut off 1 residue early in the read; its end comes from the germline J gene. The chain has TRBV16 and TRBJ2-4; either TRBD1 or TRBD2 may supply D (6 bases each). Germline V CDR1 and CDR2: SGHSA, FRNQAP. Trimming shortened V by 4 bases and J by 2 bases, and 16 bases separated the two germline ends. This CDR3 contains 16 residues. This CDR3 reads CASSSGGGRDQNTLYF. The covered CDR3 bases are TGTGCAAGCAGCTCCGGTGGGGGCCGTGATCAAAACACCTTGTAC.

Details on this clone: Germline and genes here are mouse. The covered CDR3 bases are TGTGCCAGCAGTCTCCACAGTGCAGAAACGCTGTAT. Its translation: CASSLHSAETLY. The whole CDR3 protein reads CASSLHSAETLYF. The chain links TRBV26 to TRBJ2-3; D remains ambiguous. The CDR3 end lies 1 residue beyond the end of the read and is filled in from the germline J gene. The ends were cut back, 3 bases at V and 0 bases at J, with 4 bases in the middle. CDR3 size: 13 residues. Germline CDR1 KGHPV, CDR2 FQNQEV (reference sequence).

This clone was detected only a few times. Mouse gene names and germline throughout. The read finishes 1 residue shy of the CDR3 end, and the germline J gene is used to complete it. V usage is TRBV29 and J usage is TRBJ2-7; D is unclear. Germline V lookup: CDR1 MSHET, CDR2 SYDVDS. Trimming stripped 10 bases from V and 4 bases from J, with 5 bases between. The CDR3 length is 9 residues. The CDR3 is CANDYEQYF. The part of the CDR3 DNA that was read is TGTGCTAACGATTATGAACAGTAC. The variable domain in full, completed from reference TRBV29 and TRBJ2-7, reads DMKVTQMPRYLIKRMGENVLLECGQDMSHETMYWYRQDPGLGLQLIYISYDVDSNSEGDIPKGYRVSRKKREHFSLILDSAKTNQTSVYFCANDYEQYFGPGTRLTVL.

On this clone: Gene labels here are mouse ones. The CDR3 end lies 1 residue beyond the end of the read and is filled in from the germline J gene. The chain couples TRBV24 to TRBJ1-6; D ambiguous. TRBJ1-6 is recorded as an ORF, its role being uncertain. This CDR3 has 14 residues. V lost 10 bases, J lost 0 bases, and 10 bases lay in between. Looked up from germline, CDR1 is KGHTA and CDR2 is FRNEEI. This chain's CDR3 is CAIRQNSYNSPLYF. CDR3 DNA, as far as it was read: TGTGCCATCAGACAAAATTCCTATAATTCGCCCCTCTAC.

A remark on this clone: The germline gene is not matched at one end of the junction; a read error may be the cause. Genes and germline come from the mouse. The covered CDR3 bases are TGTGCCAGCAGTGAAAGGACATCTTCTGGAAATGCGCTCTAT. Translating gives CASSERTSSGNALY. In full, the CDR3 is CASSERTSSGNALYF. The chain links TRBV13-3 to TRBJ1-3; D perhaps matches TRBD1 (5 bases). Coverage ceases 1 residue before the CDR3 finishes, and the germline J gene fills in the end. The CDR3 consists of 15 residues. Germline CDR1 is NNHDY and CDR2 is SYVADS.

Note on this clone: These gene names are mouse names. The CDR3 extends 1 residue past the end of the read, so its final part is completed from the germline J gene. The J gene is TRBJ2-1, the V gene TRBV15, with 8 bases that match TRBD1. From germline, CDR1 is SGHND and CDR2 FRSKSL. The ends lost 6 bases at V and 5 bases at J; junction bases unmatched: 3. This CDR3 contains 13 residues. CDR3 sequence reads: CASSLQGDAEQFF. Incomplete CDR3 DNA: TGTGCCAGCAGCTTACAGGGGGATGCTGAGCAGTTC.

Regarding this clone: Gene names refer to mouse genes. The CDR3 end is not reached by the read, which stops 1 residue before it; the germline J gene fills it in. The chain links TRBV26 to TRBJ1-3; no firm D call. Trimming cost V 6 bases and J 1 base, with 10 bases left between them. Germline-derived CDR1 and CDR2 are KGHPV and FQNQEV (reference sequence). CDR3 length: 14 residues. Incomplete CDR3 DNA: TGTGCCAGCAGCACGGGGTTCTCTGGAAATACGCTCTAT. As protein: CASSTGFSGNTLY. The whole CDR3 is CASSTGFSGNTLYF.